This T cell receptor beta chain was identified during a study of identifying expanded T cells in peripheral blood. The length of the CDR3 is 16 residues. CDR1 SGHRS and CDR2 YFSETQ come from the germline V gene. The ends lost 1 base at V and 1 base at J; junction bases unmatched: 4. This clone has a single count. Its antigen is not known. Method: immunoSEQ multiplex PCR; TCRdb's copy keeps in-frame clones and lacks some. The profile covers tens of thousands of clones, with roughly 82% appearing a single time and about 15% taken by the ten largest. During the collection period, no donor immune events like infections were recorded. General study findings and limits: Differentially abundant clones: about 1.1 between replicates, around 16 at approximately 14 days, 19 to 20 at four.

The sample comprised blood. This chain joins TRBV5-1 and TRBJ2-5, with 10 bases identical to TRBD2. The receptor's source is a person aged 18 to 75 in good health. CDR3 sequence: CASSLLAGGPQETQYF. CDR3 nucleotide sequence: TGCGCCAGCAGCTTGTTAGCGGGAGGTCCCCAAGAGACCCAGTACTTC.